A selection of T cell receptor beta chains follows, all from one sample in a study of T cells in Graves' hyperthyroidism and ophthalmopathy. From the multiplex PCR reads, TCRdb called clonotypes with MiXCR, one entry per CDR3 protein. The sample records a few hundred thousand distinct CDR3 sequences, 35% to 55% being singletons. Sequenced sample: peripheral blood or thyroid tissue (not recorded which). These receptors were collected from an adult woman with Graves' disease, either hyperthyroidism or ophthalmopathy (not recorded which). Each CDR3 is given with its conserved first and last residue. D genes are given only for firm matches. Clone size appears in some rows only: once, few, many, or a class for an expanded clone.

V: TRBV10-3
size: NA
D: NA
J: TRBJ1-2
CDR3: CAISAEQGPTVRGYTF
DNA: TGTGCCATCAGCGCTGAACAGGGCCCCACGGTTAGGGGCTACACCTTC

V: TRBV5-1
size: few
D: NA
J: TRBJ2-3
CDR3: CASRDGPRSTDTQYF
DNA: TGCGCCAGCCGCGATGGACCCCGTAGCACAGATACGCAGTATTTT

V: TRBV4-1
size: many
D: NA
J: TRBJ2-2
CDR3: CASSVQGYANTGELFF
DNA: TGCGCCAGCAGCGTACAGGGTTACGCGAACACCGGGGAGCTGTTTTTT

V: TRBV30
size: few
D: NA
J: TRBJ1-5
CDR3: CAWSVRSEIGEPQHF
DNA: TGTGCCTGGAGTGTAAGATCGGAGATCGGGGAGCCCCAGCATTTT

V: TRBV28
size: few
D: NA
J: TRBJ1-2
CDR3: CASSPRGRINYGYTF
DNA: TGTGCCAGCAGCCCCAGGGGACGGATTAACTATGGCTACACCTTC

V: TRBV10-3
size: NA
D: TRBD2
J: TRBJ2-5
CDR3: CAISEGLARSQETQYF
DNA: TGTGCCATCAGTGAGGGACTAGCGAGATCCCAAGAGACCCAGTACTTC

V: TRBV29-1
size: few
D: NA
J: TRBJ1-1
CDR3: CSVRGLNTEAFF
DNA: TGCAGCGTTCGGGGGCTGAACACTGAAGCTTTCTTT

V: TRBV11-2
size: few
D: NA
J: TRBJ1-6
CDR3: CASSPGTMTLHF
DNA: TGTGCCAGCAGCCCAGGGACTATGACCCTCCACTTT

V: TRBV4-1
size: many
D: NA
J: TRBJ1-4
CDR3: CASSQARVANEKLFF
DNA: TGCGCCAGCAGCCAAGCCAGGGTGGCTAATGAAAAACTGTTTTTT

V: TRBV15
size: many
D: NA
J: TRBJ1-5
CDR3: CATSLYQEGVQPQHF
DNA: TGTGCCACCAGCCTTTACCAGGAGGGGGTGCAGCCCCAGCATTTT

V: TRBV10-3
size: NA
D: NA
J: TRBJ2-7
CDR3: CASSLRASSYEQYF
DNA: TGTGCCAGCTCACTTCGTGCCAGCTCCTACGAGCAGTACTTC

V: TRBV10-3
size: many
D: NA
J: TRBJ2-5
CDR3: CAISEGPTGRETQYF
DNA: TGTGCCATCAGTGAGGGCCCAACGGGGAGGGAGACCCAGTACTTC

V: TRBV20-1
size: few
D: TRBD1
J: TRBJ1-1
CDR3: CSARTGAKNTEAFF
DNA: TGCAGTGCTAGAACAGGGGCAAAGAACACTGAAGCTTTCTTT

V: TRBV10-2
size: NA
D: TRBD1
J: TRBJ1-5
CDR3: CASSKTGEQPQHF
DNA: TGCGCCAGCAGCAAAACAGGGGAACAGCCCCAGCATTTT

V: TRBV2
size: NA
D: NA
J: TRBJ1-5
CDR3: CASGALQGRLHF
DNA: TGTGCCAGCGGGGCCCTACAGGGCAGATTGCATTTT

V: TRBV7-9
size: NA
D: TRBD1
J: TRBJ1-1
CDR3: CASSPDRETEAFF
DNA: TGTGCCAGCAGTCCTGACAGGGAAACTGAAGCTTTCTTT

V: TRBV29-1
size: NA
D: TRBD1
J: TRBJ1-6
CDR3: CSVEDIRGTLHF
DNA: TGCAGCGTTGAAGATATCAGGGGGACCCTCCACTTT

V: TRBV6-5
size: NA
D: NA
J: TRBJ1-1
CDR3: CASCKGRENEAFF
DNA: TGTGCCAGCTGTAAGGGCAGAGAGAATGAAGCTTTCTTT

V: TRBV12-3/TRBV12-4
size: many
D: NA
J: TRBJ1-1
CDR3: CASSLRTEAFF
DNA: TGTGCCAGCAGTTTAAGGACAGAAGCTTTCTTT

V: TRBV15
size: NA
D: NA
J: TRBJ1-6
CDR3: CASLGWGLHF
DNA: TGTGCCAGTCTCGGTTGGGGCCTCCACTTT

V: TRBV24-1
size: NA
D: NA
J: TRBJ2-1
CDR3: CATSEIADDHEQFF
DNA: TGTGCCACCAGTGAGATAGCCGATGACCATGAGCAGTTCTTC

V: TRBV19
size: NA
D: NA
J: TRBJ2-5
CDR3: CASSIRPPTNQPQYF
DNA: TGTGCCAGTAGTATAAGGCCCCCCACCAATCAGCCCCAGTACTTC

V: TRBV2
size: many
D: NA
J: TRBJ2-5
CDR3: CASILQDSTQYF
DNA: TGTGCCAGCATCCTACAGGACTCAACCCAGTACTTC

V: TRBV29-1
size: NA
D: NA
J: TRBJ1-1
CDR3: CSVGLGTTEAFF
DNA: TGCAGCGTTGGACTGGGGACCACTGAAGCTTTCTTT

V: TRBV6-1
size: many
D: NA
J: TRBJ1-5
CDR3: CASSPGQSNQPQHF
DNA: TGTGCCAGCAGTCCCGGACAGAGCAATCAGCCCCAGCATTTT

V: TRBV28
size: few
D: NA
J: TRBJ2-5
CDR3: CASSPTRARKTQYF
DNA: TGTGCCAGCAGCCCGACGAGGGCCAGGAAGACCCAGTACTTC

V: TRBV7-2
size: NA
D: NA
J: TRBJ2-3
CDR3: CASSFGLGTDTQYF
DNA: TGTGCCAGCAGCTTCGGTTTGGGTACAGATACGCAGTATTTT

V: TRBV10-3
size: NA
D: TRBD1
J: TRBJ2-5
CDR3: CAIRDRLPEETQYF
DNA: TGTGCCATCAGGGACAGGTTGCCAGAAGAGACCCAGTACTTC

V: TRBV20-1
size: NA
D: NA
J: TRBJ1-2
CDR3: CSARSGREGNYGYTF
DNA: TGCAGTGCTAGGTCCGGACGGGAGGGGAACTATGGCTACACCTTC

V: TRBV7-9
size: NA
D: TRBD1
J: TRBJ2-2
CDR3: CASRDGRDRVSENTGELFF
DNA: TGTGCCAGCAGAGATGGTCGGGACAGGGTGTCGGAGAACACCGGGGAGCTGTTTTTT

V: TRBV19
size: NA
D: NA
J: TRBJ2-6
CDR3: CASSKGYGANVLTF
DNA: TGTGCCAGTAGTAAAGGATACGGGGCCAACGTCCTGACTTTC

V: TRBV2
size: NA
D: NA
J: TRBJ1-5
CDR3: CASSAGFGDQPQHF
DNA: TGTGCCAGCAGTGCAGGATTTGGAGATCAGCCCCAGCATTTT

V: TRBV9
size: many
D: NA
J: TRBJ2-7
CDR3: CASSGAGGGTYEQYF
DNA: TGTGCCAGCAGCGGCGCAGGGGGGGGGACCTACGAGCAGTACTTC

V: TRBV20-1
size: many
D: NA
J: TRBJ2-7
CDR3: CSARGERTSIEQYF
DNA: TGCAGTGCTAGAGGGGAGAGGACGAGTATCGAGCAGTACTTC

V: TRBV7-8
size: NA
D: NA
J: TRBJ2-1
CDR3: CASSPLGSYNEQFF
DNA: TGTGCCAGCAGCCCGCTCGGCTCCTACAATGAGCAGTTCTTC

V: TRBV12-3/TRBV12-4
size: many
D: TRBD2
J: TRBJ2-7
CDR3: CASSSSGRPYEQYF
DNA: TGTGCCAGCAGTTCAAGCGGGAGGCCCTACGAGCAGTACTTC

V: TRBV12-3/TRBV12-4
size: NA
D: NA
J: TRBJ1-2
CDR3: CASRGRVAGFYGYTF
DNA: TGTGCCAGCAGGGGCAGGGTAGCGGGCTTTTATGGCTACACCTTC

V: TRBV10-3
size: many
D: NA
J: TRBJ2-5
CDR3: CASAGYRETQYF
DNA: TGTGCCTCCGCGGGCTACCGAGAGACCCAGTACTTC

V: TRBV5-1
size: NA
D: NA
J: TRBJ1-2
CDR3: CASSLVRIYVYTF
DNA: TGCGCCAGCAGCTTGGTCAGAATCTATGTCTACACCTTC

V: TRBV6-1
size: many
D: NA
J: TRBJ1-5
CDR3: CATDAGVLNQPQHF
DNA: TGTGCCACCGACGCCGGGGTGCTCAATCAGCCCCAGCATTTT

V: TRBV7-9
size: many
D: NA
J: TRBJ2-7
CDR3: CASSSTGSRYFREQYF
DNA: TGTGCCAGCAGCTCAACAGGGAGCCGGTATTTCCGCGAGCAGTACTTC